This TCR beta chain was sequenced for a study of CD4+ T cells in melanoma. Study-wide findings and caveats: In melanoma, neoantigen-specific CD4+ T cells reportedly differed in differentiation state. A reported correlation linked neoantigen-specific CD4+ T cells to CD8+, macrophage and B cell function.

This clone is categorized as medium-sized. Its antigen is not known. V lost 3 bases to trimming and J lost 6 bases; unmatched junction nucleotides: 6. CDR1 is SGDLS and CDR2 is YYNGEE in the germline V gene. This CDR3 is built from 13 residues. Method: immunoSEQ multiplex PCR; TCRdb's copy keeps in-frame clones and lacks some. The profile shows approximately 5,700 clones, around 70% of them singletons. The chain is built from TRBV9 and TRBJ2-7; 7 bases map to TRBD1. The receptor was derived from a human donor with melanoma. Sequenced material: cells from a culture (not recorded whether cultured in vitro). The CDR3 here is CASSGTYRGEQYF. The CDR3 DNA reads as TGTGCCAGCAGCGGAACCTACAGGGGCGAGCAGTACTTC.